The entry below describes one TCR beta chain. The antigen is undetermined. Other DNA sequences from this sample encode an identical CDR3 as well. The sample originates from a study of shared clonotypes between healthy human individuals. The study's findings and limits: Larger estimated richness was generally recorded for naive subsets relative to memory subsets.

This CDR3 is 16 amino acids long. V shed 0 bases and J shed 0 bases, with 10 bases lying between them. Germline lookup yields CDR1 SGDLS and CDR2 YYNGEE. The method was immunoSEQ multiplex PCR; TCRdb's version includes in-frame clones alone and lacks a portion of them. The table shows some 650,000 clones, with about 96% occurring only once. The sequence was obtained from a woman between 25 and 40 years old in good health. The chain carries TRBV9 and TRBJ2-1; D is uncertain. Sequencing used naive CD4+ T cells sorted from blood. Subset of the sample: CD45RA+ positively selected. Here the CDR3 DNA reads TGTGCCAGCAGCGTAGCTGGGCTCAGCTCCTACAATGAGCAGTTCTTC. Amino acids: CASSVAGLSSYNEQFF.